This section outlines one TCR beta chain sequence together with its context. In the same sample, other DNA sequences code for this CDR3. TCRdb keeps only in-frame clones here, not all; method: immunoSEQ multiplex PCR. The table includes about 490,000 clones, 76% detected once. This sample stems from a study of shared clonotypes between healthy human individuals. The CDR3 loop spans 15 amino acids. V was pared by 0 bases and J by 0 bases, with 0 bases of the junction left unmatched. Germline loops: CDR1 SGHNT, CDR2 YYREEE (reference sequence). The chain carries TRBV5-4 and TRBJ2-1; 7 bases are a match to TRBD2. The receptor comes from a woman aged 35 to 49 in good health. Some clones in this sample may be carry-over from other donors' samples. The sample comprised PBMCs. This chain's CDR3 is CASSLGGSSYNEQFF. CDR3 DNA sequence: TGTGCCAGCAGCTTGGGCGGGAGCTCCTACAATGAGCAGTTCTTC.